The present entry profiles one T cell receptor (beta chain) with its context. Not enrolled were patients with uncontrolled infection, other autoimmune disease, pregnancy or lactation. This entry comes from a study of T cells in Graves' hyperthyroidism and ophthalmopathy. TCR beta CDR3 region amplification was performed from RNA transcripts. HTBI primers drove first-round RT-PCR of the TCR CDR3. TCRdb ran MiXCR on the multiplex PCR reads and lists one entry per CDR3 protein. The repertoire includes approximately 720,000 distinct CDR3 sequences, approximately 19% of them detected once, and around 17% sits in the top ten. This CDR3 region has 16 residues. V gave up 7 bases and J gave up 3 bases; unmatched junction bases: 14. CDR1 is LNHDA and CDR2 is SQIVND in the germline V gene (reference sequence).

This chain uses TRBV19 with TRBJ1-2, with TRBD1 matching 7 bases. Specimen: blood. The TCR originated in a woman in her forties or fifties with Graves' hyperthyroidism that later progressed to Graves' ophthalmopathy. CDR3 sequence: CASTLLGQDHYYGYTF. In DNA, the CDR3 is TGTGCCAGTACCCTCCTCGGACAGGACCACTACTATGGCTACACCTTC.